This note documents a single T cell receptor beta chain sequence. The ends lost 3 bases at V and 6 bases at J; junction bases unmatched: 8. CDR1 is SNHLY, CDR2 FYNNEI, per germline. The CDR3 extends over 15 amino acids. This sample was included in a study of control samples from healthy donors and cancer patients. The table came from immunoSEQ multiplex PCR; TCRdb's copy has only in-frame clones and leaves some out. The sample lists 96,000 or so clones; 93% were seen once. The V gene is TRBV2, the J gene TRBJ2-4, with 7 bases lining up with TRBD2. The sequence was collected from a man between 18 and 35 years old in good health. Sequencing was performed on blood. In nucleotides, the CDR3 is TGTGCCAGCAGTGACGGTATCTTAGCGGGAAACATTCAGTACTTC. Protein product: CASSDGILAGNIQYF.